The table lists the clone carrying this T cell receptor beta chain with a count of one. The antigen remains unidentified. This sample was included in a study of cytomegalovirus exposure and HLA in healthy donors. Turning to the study itself: When 350 to 400 donors were genotyped, approximately 81% of them were found to fall in the Caucasian-associated ancestry cluster.

Findings and caveats of the study: Overall, roughly 170 TCR beta chains were annotated as cytomegalovirus-associated. Specificity of a few CMV-associated chains for CMV antigens was verified in vitro. The HLA-A and HLA-B alleles of most subjects were reportedly predicted accurately from TCR beta sequences.

In the PCR, 60 Vbeta and 13 Jbeta primers were used. Clones were sequenced by immunoSEQ multiplex PCR, and TCRdb holds only the in-frame ones, with some missing. The repertoire holds 150,000 or so clones, with approximately 82% as singletons. The sequenced sample consisted of PBMCs. The clonotype originates from a female donor in good health and CMV-seronegative.

CDR3 nucleotides: TGCGCCAGCAGCCAAGGGCCTAGCGGGAGTTACGAGCAGTACTTC. Protein product: CASSQGPSGSYEQYF. The chain employs TRBV4-3 and TRBJ2-7, with 10 bases aligning to TRBD2. Germline loops: CDR1 LGHNA, CDR2 YSLEER. Trimming cost V 1 base and J 4 bases; bases outside gene matches: 4. This CDR3 is built from 15 residues.